This T cell receptor (beta chain) emerged from a study of blood T cell repertoires in COVID-19 (dated by TCRdb to 2020 to 2022). In the study overall: Collaborator samples came from the United States, Italy and Spain and covered acute and convalescent phases of COVID-19. The material from the prospective study consisted of cDNA or gDNA derived from T cells, B-cell-depleted T cells, or PBMCs. Subjects who had been exposed to COVID-19, were actively infected with it, or had recovered from it provided the deeply sampled blood TCRbeta repertoires that made up the dataset. A freely available public database, intended as a resource for researchers studying the immune response to SARS-CoV-2, is where the repertoires were released. The samples were drawn from two sources: the first 160 participants of the ongoing ImmuneRACE study, and about 1,300 subjects contributed by 6 global collaborators. Sample metadata almost always included a de-identified subject ID, COVID-19 status, age in years and sex. HLA class I and class II types, where available, came from metadata supplied by the sample provider rather than from assay-based typing. Paper-wide results and their limitations: How much clinical and demographic metadata was included differed by source and by participant, and the metadata was provided uncurated.

The immunoSEQ Assay, a bias-controlled multiplex PCR, was used to amplify TCRbeta CDR3 regions from genomic DNA. The original methods were these. The number of nucleated cells in each sample was estimated by amplification of reference gene primers within the assay. To quantify the absolute abundance of each unique TCRbeta CDR3 rearrangement, sequence reads were collapsed and filtered. For each sample, productive Simpson clonality was calculated as the square root of Simpson's diversity index across productive rearrangements. Imported from immuneACCESS, the table was reduced by TCRdb to in-frame sequences with V and J called. These copies leave out some clones; in studies compared against another copy, an unresolved V gene accounts for under half, and the cause of the remainder is not known. V and J calls and clone size are as listed in that table; D and trimming were resolved from the DNA. The sample includes about 250,000 clones, with 88% observed a single time. Jointly, the top ten make up roughly 6.3% of the sample.

As for this clone: The antigen it recognizes is unknown. The sample holds no much larger clone one base away, and base qualities are not on file.

One collaborating source in Seattle enrolled patients during active infection and followed them longitudinally through the course of disease. Whole blood was collected in K2EDTA tubes by collaborating institutions according to the institutions' own protocols. For TCRbeta analysis, collaborators shipped samples as frozen whole blood, isolated PBMCs, or DNA extracted from either of those sample types. Compared with germline, V lacks 2 bases and J lacks 0 bases; bases without a gene match: 3. From the germline V gene (reference sequence), CDR1 is WNHNN and CDR2 is SYGVQD. The CDR3 goes from the cysteine to the phenylalanine over 16 residues. Of the read, only the CDR3 DNA is kept; its 48 bases are in frame from base 1.

The sequence came from a woman younger than 45 with COVID-19, enrolled during active disease. The chain links TRBV10-1 with TRBJ2-1, with 8 bases matching TRBD1. The sample taken for sequencing was peripheral blood. The CDR3: CASSERTGSSYNEQFF. The DNA reads as follows: TGCGCCAGCAGTGAGAGGACAGGGAGCTCCTACAATGAGCAGTTCTTC.